A single T cell receptor (beta chain) is shown here with its context. This specimen comes from a study of spatial heterogeneity in lung cancer. On the study more broadly: Combinations of a unique TCR and a UMI were tallied in raw reads, and on average each appeared more than ten times.

A single record per CDR3 protein comes from TCRdb applying MiXCR to the 5' RACE reads. The sample includes about 35,000 distinct CDR3 sequences, approximately 3.1% of them seen just once. The time point was: sample taken at primary tumor resection. The approximately 77 donors had untreated early-stage non-small cell lung cancer. Tumor, nontumor lung or frozen PBMC supplied whole RNA that was sequenced unsorted. In germline, CDR1 is SGHTA, CDR2 FQGNSA. Germline trimming cut 5 bases from V and 2 bases from J; bases unmatched to any gene: 2. CDR3 size: 14 residues. The sample in question was normal lung tissue next to the tumor, obtained at surgery. The clonotype comes from a male donor with early-stage non-small cell lung cancer. This chain joins TRBV7-2 and TRBJ2-1; TRBD1 matches at 8 bases. Written as DNA, the CDR3 is TGTGCCAGCAGCACGGGACAGGCCTACAATGAGCAGTTCTTC. Amino acid sequence: CASSTGQAYNEQFF.